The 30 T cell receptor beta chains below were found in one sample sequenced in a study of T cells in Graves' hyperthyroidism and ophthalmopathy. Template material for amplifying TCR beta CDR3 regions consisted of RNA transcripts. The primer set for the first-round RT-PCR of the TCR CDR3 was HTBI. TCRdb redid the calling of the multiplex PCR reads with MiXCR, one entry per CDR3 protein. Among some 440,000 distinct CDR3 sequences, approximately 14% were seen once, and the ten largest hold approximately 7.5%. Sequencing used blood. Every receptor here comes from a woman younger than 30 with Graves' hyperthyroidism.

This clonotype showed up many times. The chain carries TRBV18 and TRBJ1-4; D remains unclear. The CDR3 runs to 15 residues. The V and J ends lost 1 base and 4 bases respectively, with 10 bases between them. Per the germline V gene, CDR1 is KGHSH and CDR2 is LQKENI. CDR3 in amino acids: CASSPLQGINEKLFF. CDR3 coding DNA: TGTGCCAGCTCACCACTACAAGGGATTAATGAAAAACTGTTTTTT.

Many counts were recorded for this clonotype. The CDR3 DNA reads as TGTGCCAGCAGCTTAAGGGGCGGGGGGTTTCAAACAGATACGCAGTATTTT. Its translation: CASSLRGGGFQTDTQYF. The chain uses TRBV7-3 and TRBJ2-3, with TRBD2 identical over 8 bases. The CDR3 spans 17 residues. Trimming cost V 1 base and J 3 bases; bases outside gene matches: 9. Germline lookup yields CDR1 SGHTA and CDR2 FQGTGA. Supplemented by reference TRBV7-3 and TRBJ2-3, the full variable domain reads GAGVSQTPSNKVTEKGKYVELRCDPISGHTALYWYRQSLGQGPEFLIYFQGTGAADDSGLPNDRFFAVRPEGSVSTLKIQRTERGDSAVYLCASSLRGGGFQTDTQYFGPGTRLTVL.

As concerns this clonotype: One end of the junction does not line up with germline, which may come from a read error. CDR3 loop: CAGSWEGQETQYF. CDR3 DNA: TGTGCCGGCAGTTGGGAAGGCCAAGAGACCCAGTACTTC. V gene TRBV12-3 or TRBV12-4 combines with J gene TRBJ2-5; D ambiguous. This CDR3 comprises 13 residues.

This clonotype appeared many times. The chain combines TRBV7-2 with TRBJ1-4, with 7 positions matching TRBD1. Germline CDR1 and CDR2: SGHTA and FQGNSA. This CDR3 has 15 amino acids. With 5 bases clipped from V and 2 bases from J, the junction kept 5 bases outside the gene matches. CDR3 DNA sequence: TGTGCCAGCAGCAAACAGGGGACGACTAATGAAAAACTGTTTTTT. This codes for CASSKQGTTNEKLFF.

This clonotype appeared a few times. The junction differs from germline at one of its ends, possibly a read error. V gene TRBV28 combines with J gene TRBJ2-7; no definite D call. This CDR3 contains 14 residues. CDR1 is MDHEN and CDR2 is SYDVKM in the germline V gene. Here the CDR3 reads CASSFEGSTYGQYF. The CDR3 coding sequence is TGTGCCAGCAGTTTTGAAGGGTCCACCTACGGGCAGTACTTC.

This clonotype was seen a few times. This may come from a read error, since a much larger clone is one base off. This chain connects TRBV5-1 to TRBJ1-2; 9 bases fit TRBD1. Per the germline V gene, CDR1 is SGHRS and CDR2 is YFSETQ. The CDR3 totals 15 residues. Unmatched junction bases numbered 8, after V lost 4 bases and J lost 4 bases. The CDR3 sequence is CASSPQTGGGYGYTF. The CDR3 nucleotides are TGCGCCAGCAGCCCACAGACAGGGGGGGGCTATGGCTACACCTTC.

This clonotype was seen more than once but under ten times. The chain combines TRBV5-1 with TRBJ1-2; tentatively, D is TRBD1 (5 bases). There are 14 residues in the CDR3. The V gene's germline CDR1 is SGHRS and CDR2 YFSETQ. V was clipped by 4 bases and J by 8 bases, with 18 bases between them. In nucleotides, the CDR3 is TGCGCCAGCAGCGGACGACTAACCGGACAAGGCTACACCTTC. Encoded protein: CASSGRLTGQGYTF.

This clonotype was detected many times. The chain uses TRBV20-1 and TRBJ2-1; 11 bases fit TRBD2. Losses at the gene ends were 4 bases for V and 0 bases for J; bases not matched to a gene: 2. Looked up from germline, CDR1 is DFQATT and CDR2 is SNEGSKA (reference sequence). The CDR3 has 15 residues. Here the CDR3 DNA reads TGCAGTGCTACTAGCGGGAGGAACTCCTACAATGAGCAGTTCTTC. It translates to CSATSGRNSYNEQFF.

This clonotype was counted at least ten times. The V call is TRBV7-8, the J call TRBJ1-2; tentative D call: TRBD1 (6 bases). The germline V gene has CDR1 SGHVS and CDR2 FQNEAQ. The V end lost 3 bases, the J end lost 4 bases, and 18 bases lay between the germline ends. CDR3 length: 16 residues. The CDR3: CASSLGWGGRIYGYTF. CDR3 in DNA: TGTGCCAGCAGCTTGGGGTGGGGGGGGCGCATCTATGGCTACACCTTC.

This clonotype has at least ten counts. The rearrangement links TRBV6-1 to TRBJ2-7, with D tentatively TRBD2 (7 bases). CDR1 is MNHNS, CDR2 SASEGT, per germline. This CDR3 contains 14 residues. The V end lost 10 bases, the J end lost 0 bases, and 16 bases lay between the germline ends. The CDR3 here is CATQTGGSSYEQYF. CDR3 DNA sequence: TGTGCCACCCAAACGGGGGGCAGCTCCTACGAGCAGTACTTC.

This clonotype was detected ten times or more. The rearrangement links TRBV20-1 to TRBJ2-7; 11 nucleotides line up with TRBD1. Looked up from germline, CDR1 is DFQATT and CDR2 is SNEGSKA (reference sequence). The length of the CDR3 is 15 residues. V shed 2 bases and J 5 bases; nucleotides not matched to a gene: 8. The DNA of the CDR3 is TGCAGTGCTAGAAAGGGGGGACAGGGGGTAAACGAGCAGTACTTC. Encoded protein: CSARKGGQGVNEQYF.

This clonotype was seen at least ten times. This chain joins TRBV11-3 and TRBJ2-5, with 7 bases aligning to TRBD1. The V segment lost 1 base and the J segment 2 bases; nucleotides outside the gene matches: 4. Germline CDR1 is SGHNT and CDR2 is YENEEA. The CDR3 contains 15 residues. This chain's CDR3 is CASSLGGQAQETQYF. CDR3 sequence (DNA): TGTGCCAGCAGCTTAGGAGGACAGGCACAAGAGACCCAGTACTTC.

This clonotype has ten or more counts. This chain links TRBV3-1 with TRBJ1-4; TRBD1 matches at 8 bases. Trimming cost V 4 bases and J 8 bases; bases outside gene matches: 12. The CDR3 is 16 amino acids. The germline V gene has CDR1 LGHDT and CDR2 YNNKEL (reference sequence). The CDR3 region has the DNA TGTGCCAGCAGCCGAATGGAAGGGACAGGAGTCGAAAAACTGTTTTTT. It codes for CASSRMEGTGVEKLFF.

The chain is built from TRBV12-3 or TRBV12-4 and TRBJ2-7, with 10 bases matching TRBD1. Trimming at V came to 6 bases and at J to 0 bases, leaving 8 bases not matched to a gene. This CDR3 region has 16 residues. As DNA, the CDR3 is TGTGCCAGCAGCCTGGACAGGGGGGGTAGCTCCTACGAGCAGTACTTC. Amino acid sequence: CASSLDRGGSSYEQYF.

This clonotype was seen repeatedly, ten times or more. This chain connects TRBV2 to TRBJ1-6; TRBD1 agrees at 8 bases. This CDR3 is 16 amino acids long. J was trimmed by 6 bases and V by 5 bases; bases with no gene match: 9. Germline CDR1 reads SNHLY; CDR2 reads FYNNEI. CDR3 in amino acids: CASSYRGALVNSPLHF. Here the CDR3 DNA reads TGTGCCAGCAGTTACAGGGGGGCCCTGGTTAATTCACCCCTCCACTTT.

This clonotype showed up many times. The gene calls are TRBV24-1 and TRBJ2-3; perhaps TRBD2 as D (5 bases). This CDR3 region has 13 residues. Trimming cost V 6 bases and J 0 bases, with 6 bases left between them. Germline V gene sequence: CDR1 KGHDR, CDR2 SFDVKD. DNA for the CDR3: TGTGCCACCAGTCGGGGAAGCACAGATACGCAGTATTTT. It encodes CATSRGSTDTQYF.

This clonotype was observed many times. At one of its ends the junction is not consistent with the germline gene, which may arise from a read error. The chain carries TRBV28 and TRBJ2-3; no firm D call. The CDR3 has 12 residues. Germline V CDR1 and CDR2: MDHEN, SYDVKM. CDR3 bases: TGTGCCAGCGGTTTGACGGCAGATACGCAGTATTTT. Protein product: CASGLTADTQYF.

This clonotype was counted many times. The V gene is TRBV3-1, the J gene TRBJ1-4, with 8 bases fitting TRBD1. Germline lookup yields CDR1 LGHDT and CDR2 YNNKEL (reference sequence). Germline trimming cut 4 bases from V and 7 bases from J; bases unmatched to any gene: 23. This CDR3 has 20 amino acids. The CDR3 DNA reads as TGTGCCAGCAGCCTCCAAAGCGGCAGGGGGCGGGAGTTGGAAAGTGAAAAACTGTTTTTT. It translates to CASSLQSGRGRELESEKLFF.

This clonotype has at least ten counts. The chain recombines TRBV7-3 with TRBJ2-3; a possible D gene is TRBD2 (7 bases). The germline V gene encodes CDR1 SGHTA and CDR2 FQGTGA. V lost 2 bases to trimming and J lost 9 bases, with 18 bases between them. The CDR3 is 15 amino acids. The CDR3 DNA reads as TGTGCCAGCAGCTTATTGGGGAGGGGGGGAGAAACGCAGTATTTT. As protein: CASSLLGRGGETQYF.

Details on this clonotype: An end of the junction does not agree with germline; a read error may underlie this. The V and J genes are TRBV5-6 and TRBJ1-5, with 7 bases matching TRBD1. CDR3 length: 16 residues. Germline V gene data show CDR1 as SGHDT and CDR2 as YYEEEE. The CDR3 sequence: CASSQTDRDEGQPQHF. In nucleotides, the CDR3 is TGCGCCAGCAGCCAAACCGACAGGGACGAAGGTCAGCCCCAGCATTTT.

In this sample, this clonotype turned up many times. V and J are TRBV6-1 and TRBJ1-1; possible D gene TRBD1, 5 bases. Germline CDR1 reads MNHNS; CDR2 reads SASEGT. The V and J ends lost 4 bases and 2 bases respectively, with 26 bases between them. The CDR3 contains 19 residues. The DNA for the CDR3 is TGTGCCAGCAGTGGAATGCGAGGCAGGACACCTCGAAAAAACACTGAAGCTTTCTTT. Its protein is CASSGMRGRTPRKNTEAFF.

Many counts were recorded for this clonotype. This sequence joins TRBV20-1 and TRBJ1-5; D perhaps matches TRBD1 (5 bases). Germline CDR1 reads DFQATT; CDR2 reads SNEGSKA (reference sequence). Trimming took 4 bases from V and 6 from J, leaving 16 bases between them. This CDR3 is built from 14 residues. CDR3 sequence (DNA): TGCAGTGCTACGGCGGGGCCGGCTAGTCAGCCCCAGCATTTT. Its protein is CSATAGPASQPQHF.

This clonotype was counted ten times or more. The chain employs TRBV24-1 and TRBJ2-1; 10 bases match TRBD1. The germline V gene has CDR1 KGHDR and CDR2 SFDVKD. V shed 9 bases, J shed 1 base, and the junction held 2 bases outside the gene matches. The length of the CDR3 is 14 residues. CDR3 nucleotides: TGTGCCACCGCGGGACAGGGGTCCTACAATGAGCAGTTCTTC. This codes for CATAGQGSYNEQFF.

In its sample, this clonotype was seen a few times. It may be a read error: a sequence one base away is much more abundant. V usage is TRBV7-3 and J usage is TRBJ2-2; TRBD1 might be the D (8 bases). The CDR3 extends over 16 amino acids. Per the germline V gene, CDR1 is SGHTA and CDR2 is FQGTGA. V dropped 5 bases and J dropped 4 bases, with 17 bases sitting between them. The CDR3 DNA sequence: TGTGCCAGCAGCGTCACAGGGGGGGAGAGCACCGGGGAGCTGTTTTTT. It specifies CASSVTGGESTGELFF.

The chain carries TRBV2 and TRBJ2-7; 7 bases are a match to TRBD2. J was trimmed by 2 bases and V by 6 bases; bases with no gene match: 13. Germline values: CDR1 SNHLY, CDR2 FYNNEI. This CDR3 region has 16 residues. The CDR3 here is CASSVNVWGGTYEQYF. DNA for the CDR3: TGTGCCAGCAGCGTTAACGTTTGGGGGGGAACCTACGAGCAGTACTTC.

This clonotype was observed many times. For the CDR3, the DNA is TGTGCCAGCAGTCGACAGGGCTACACTGAAGCTTTCTTT. Its protein is CASSRQGYTEAFF. This sequence joins TRBV11-2 and TRBJ1-1, with 7 bases fitting TRBD1. With V trimmed by 6 bases and J by 3 bases, 4 bases remained unmatched. CDR3 length: 13 residues. CDR1 is SGHAT, CDR2 FQNNGV, per germline.

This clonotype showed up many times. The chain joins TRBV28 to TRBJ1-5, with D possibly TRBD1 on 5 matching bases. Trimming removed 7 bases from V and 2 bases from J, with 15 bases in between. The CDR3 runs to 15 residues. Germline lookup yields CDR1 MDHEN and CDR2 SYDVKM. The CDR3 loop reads CASTAATAGNQPQHF. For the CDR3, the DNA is TGTGCCAGCACTGCCGCGACAGCTGGCAATCAGCCCCAGCATTTT. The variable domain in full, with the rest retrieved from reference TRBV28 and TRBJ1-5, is DVKVTQSSRYLVKRTGEKVFLECVQDMDHENMFWYRQDPGLGLRLIYFSYDVKMKEKGDIPEGYSVSREKKERFSLILESASTNQTSMYLCASTAATAGNQPQHFGDGTRLSIL.

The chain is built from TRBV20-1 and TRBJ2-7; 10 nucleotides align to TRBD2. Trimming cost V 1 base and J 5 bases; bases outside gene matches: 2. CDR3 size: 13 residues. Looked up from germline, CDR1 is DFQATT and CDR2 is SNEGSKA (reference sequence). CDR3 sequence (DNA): TGCAGTGCTAGAGCCGGGACTAGCGACGAGCAGTACTTC. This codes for CSARAGTSDEQYF.

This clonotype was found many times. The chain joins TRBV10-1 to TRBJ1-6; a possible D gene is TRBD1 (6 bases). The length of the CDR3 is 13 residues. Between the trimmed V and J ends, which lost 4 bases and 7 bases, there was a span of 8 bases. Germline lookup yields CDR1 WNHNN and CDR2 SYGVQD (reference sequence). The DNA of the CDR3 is TGCGCCAGCAGTGTAGGACAGAATTCACCCCTCCACTTT. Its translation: CASSVGQNSPLHF.

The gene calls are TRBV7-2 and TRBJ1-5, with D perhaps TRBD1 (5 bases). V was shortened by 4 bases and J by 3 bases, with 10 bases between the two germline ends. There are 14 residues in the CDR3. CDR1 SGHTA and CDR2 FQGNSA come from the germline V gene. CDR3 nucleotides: TGTGCCAGCAGCTGGAGAGGGGTCAATCAGCCCCAGCATTTT. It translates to CASSWRGVNQPQHF.